These T cell receptor beta chains were read from a single sample in a study of shared T cell receptors in the human thymus. This table comes from immunoSEQ multiplex PCR, and its TCRdb copy is limited to in-frame clones, with some not included. This sample carries hundreds of thousands of clones, approximately 90% of them seen once, and the ten largest clones take about 0.01%. These same data were also listed under a study on human thymus T cells.

The material sequenced was thymocytes. These receptors were taken from a boy younger than two with a congenital heart defect. CDR3s include the opening cysteine and the closing phenylalanine or tryptophan.

v_gene	j_gene	CDR3aa
TRBV27	TRBJ2-7	CASSISLAGGPSSYEQYF
TRBV5-1	TRBJ1-2	CASSFRDRGPGIVGGYTF
TRBV2	NA	CASPRDRGLSYEQYF
TRBV7-2	TRBJ2-7	CASSLGGTSEQSPDYEQYF
TRBV7-9	TRBJ2-1	CASSPPTSGRRNEQFF
TRBV7-2	TRBJ2-7	CASSPRLAGGGEQYF
TRBV30	TRBJ2-7	CAWSVTGGFYEQYF
TRBV18	TRBJ1-3	CASSPPIAGSSGNTIYF
TRBV28	TRBJ1-1	CASSRVAEAFF
TRBV28	TRBJ2-3	CASSPTPQVRGRSTDTQYF
TRBV18	TRBJ2-2	CATTYTGELFF
TRBV18	TRBJ2-7	CASSPTSHYPNYEQYF
TRBV6-1	TRBJ2-1	CASSEGGGIGLF
TRBV13	TRBJ2-7	CASSLGQATSYEQYF
TRBV18	TRBJ1-4	CASSTVREDEKLFF
TRBV20-1	TRBJ1-4	CSARRVEKLFF
TRBV4-3	TRBJ2-1	CASSQDGGSGRGNEQFF
TRBV6-1	TRBJ2-3	CASSEREGDTDTQYF
TRBV5-1	TRBJ2-1	CASSLGGELAGSYSYNEQFF
TRBV6-1	TRBJ2-2	CASSGRGTENTGELFF
TRBV28	TRBJ1-1	CASSSRGLLNTEAFF
TRBV6-6	TRBJ2-7	CATRGSNEQYF
TRBV19	TRBJ2-7	CASSTHGTSGRSYEQYF
TRBV4-1	TRBJ1-4	CASSQEHRREEKLFF
TRBV11-2	TRBJ2-7	CASSPGLAGEPHSSCEQYF
TRBV5-8	TRBJ2-7	CASTPWGAGGPYEQYF
TRBV5-6	TRBJ2-1	CASSLRSGLGLRYNEQFF
TRBV12-5	TRBJ2-1	CASGLSTTREQFF
TRBV6-5	TRBJ1-6	CASSYSRRGYNSPLHF
TRBV5-6	TRBJ2-7	CASSTSGGLTEQYF
TRBV5-1	TRBJ2-3	CASSLEWDREIPTDTQYF
TRBV2	TRBJ1-2	CASKTHGGKRDYGYTF
TRBV7-2	TRBJ2-3	CASSIGREGRDTQYF
TRBV4-3	TRBJ2-1	CASSPGTSGTHEQFF
TRBV27	TRBJ2-2	CASSLRAGTSNTGELFF
TRBV27	TRBJ2-7	CASSSASGHYEQYF
TRBV14	TRBJ2-2	CASSQDTGTGELFF
TRBV27	TRBJ2-5	CASNTPPYLAEKHQETQYF
TRBV6-5	TRBJ2-2	CASSYFSYLNTGELFF
TRBV6-1	TRBJ2-5	CASSEEGLTETQYF
TRBV5-6	TRBJ2-2	CASSNSRTGNTGELFF
TRBV19	TRBJ2-7	CASIPHGSGLYEQYF
TRBV2	TRBJ2-7	CASSPTLLYEQYF
TRBV4-3	TRBJ2-3	CASSRTSGPEPTDTQYF
TRBV7-2	TRBJ1-2	CASSLGLFAGYTF